This T cell receptor beta chain was sequenced in a study of radiation and T cells in renal cell carcinoma. As for the study in general: Nephrectomy followed 15 Gy stereotactic body radiation by 4 weeks.

This sample's time point: blood 2 weeks post-SBRT. The treatment was: 15 Gy SBRT to primary tumor, nephrectomy 4 weeks later. Only one count was recorded for this clone. This CDR3 has 15 residues. V lost 3 bases and J 6 bases, leaving 18 bases between the germline ends. CDR1 WSHSY and CDR2 SAAADI come from the germline V gene. Clones were sequenced by immunoSEQ multiplex PCR, and TCRdb holds only the in-frame ones, with some missing. The repertoire holds tens of thousands of clones, with 80% as singletons. V and J are TRBV10-2 and TRBJ2-7, with D unclear. This TCR was sampled from a woman in her 70s with renal cell carcinoma. The sequencing used blood, collected from a patient whose treatment included radiotherapy and nephrectomy. The CDR3 nucleotides are TGCGCCAGCAGTGAAATTGGAGACGGAGAGATCGAGCAGTACTTC. It codes for CASSEIGDGEIEQYF.